This passage covers 30 T cell receptor beta chains from one sample sequenced in a study of T-cell reconstitution after alpha-beta-depleted transplantation in children. Unique molecular identifiers featured in how the TCRbeta library was prepared. TCRdb independently ran MiXCR on the PCR reads; one entry per CDR3 protein. The table has 600,000 to 700,000 distinct CDR3 sequences, 16% seen once. Sequencing was performed on PBMCs from the stem cell graft donor, taken from the stem cell graft. All receptors derive from a human donor who donated a stem cell graft to a child with acute myeloid leukemia.

This clonotype appeared a few times. CDR3 sequence: CASSLRASGGADEQFF. The CDR3 DNA follows: TGTGCCAGCAGCTTGAGGGCTAGCGGGGGGGCTGATGAGCAGTTCTTC. The chain couples TRBV5-6 to TRBJ2-1, with 12 bases that match TRBD2. V was pared by 1 base and J by 8 bases, with 7 bases of the junction left unmatched. Germline loops: CDR1 SGHDT, CDR2 YYEEEE. This CDR3 spans 16 amino acids. Looking up the rest from reference TRBV5-6 and TRBJ2-1 gives the full variable domain: DAGVTQSPTHLIKTRGQQVTLRCSPKSGHDTVSWYQQALGQGPQFIFQYYEEEERQRGNFPDRFSGHQFPNYSSELNVNALLLGDSALYLCASSLRASGGADEQFFGPGTRLTVL.

There are many counts of this clonotype. The chain couples TRBV7-2 to TRBJ2-1; D is possibly TRBD1 (6 bases). CDR1 and CDR2 from the germline V gene are SGHTA and FQGNSA. The length of the CDR3 is 17 residues. Trimming took 3 bases from V and 6 from J, leaving 21 bases between them. The CDR3 sequence is CASSFTGFLTQGNEQFF. CDR3 coding DNA: TGTGCCAGCAGCTTTACAGGGTTCCTCACACAGGGCAATGAGCAGTTCTTC. Using reference TRBV7-2 and TRBJ2-1 for the parts outside the CDR3, the full variable domain is GAGVSQSPSNKVTEKGKDVELRCDPISGHTALYWYRQSLGQGLEFLIYFQGNSAPDKSGLPSDRFSAERTGGSVSTLTIQRTQQEDSAVYLCASSFTGFLTQGNEQFFGPGTRLTVL.

This clonotype has ten or more counts. This chain joins TRBV20-1 and TRBJ2-2; D possibly corresponds to TRBD1 (6 bases). V lost 5 bases and J 1 base, leaving 11 bases between the germline ends. Germline V gene data show CDR1 as DFQATT and CDR2 as SNEGSKA (reference sequence). The CDR3 runs 14 residues. CDR3 sequence: CSAPPGVNTGELFF. The CDR3 DNA reads TGCAGTGCTCCGCCAGGGGTGAACACCGGGGAGCTGTTTTTT.

This clonotype showed up just a few times. The J gene is TRBJ1-2, the V gene TRBV30; 9 bases match TRBD1. Trimming took 0 bases from V and 7 from J; bases not matched to a gene: 6. The CDR3 extends over 14 amino acids. The germline V gene has CDR1 GTSNPN and CDR2 SVGIG (reference sequence). For the CDR3, the DNA is TGTGCCTGGAGTGTACGGGGGACAGGGTCTGGCTACACCTTC. Translated: CAWSVRGTGSGYTF.

The chain combines TRBV4-1 with TRBJ2-5; 8 bases fit TRBD2. J lost 2 bases, V lost 0 bases, and 5 bases had no gene match. This CDR3 has 16 residues. Germline lookup yields CDR1 MGHRA and CDR2 YSYEKL. CDR3 sequence (DNA): TGCGCCAGCAGCCAAGAAGAGCGGGGGAATCAAGAGACCCAGTACTTC. Residues: CASSQEERGNQETQYF.

This clonotype was recorded many times. This chain links TRBV20-1 with TRBJ2-5; D tentatively reads TRBD1 or TRBD2 (5 bases each). The germline V gene has CDR1 DFQATT and CDR2 SNEGSKA (reference sequence). The CDR3 runs 15 residues. V was pared by 5 bases and J by 2 bases, with 18 bases between. CDR3 DNA: TGCAGTGCTCGCCCGGGACGGCAAGCTCAAGAGACCCAGTACTTC. Translating gives CSARPGRQAQETQYF.

The rearrangement links TRBV5-1 to TRBJ2-5; D uncertain. Between the trimmed V and J ends, which lost 5 bases and 1 base, there was a span of 9 bases. The CDR3 runs to 13 residues. Germline CDR1 reads SGHRS; CDR2 reads YFSETQ. The CDR3 DNA reads as TGCGCCAGCAGGTTCGTGAGCCAAGAGACCCAGTACTTC. This gives the protein CASRFVSQETQYF.

This clonotype was counted ten times or more. V and J are TRBV11-2 and TRBJ2-6, with 7 bases lining up with TRBD2. Per the germline V gene, CDR1 is SGHAT and CDR2 is FQNNGV. This CDR3 contains 18 residues. Trimming at V came to 1 base and at J to 0 bases, leaving 6 bases not matched to a gene. CDR3 in DNA: TGTGCCAGCAGCTTAGGGGAGGGGCTTCCCTCTGGGGCCAACGTCCTGACTTTC. Its translation is CASSLGEGLPSGANVLTF.

The V and J genes are TRBV7-3 and TRBJ1-1; D might be TRBD1 (5 bases). The CDR3 is made up of 13 amino acids. The V and J ends lost 5 bases and 4 bases respectively, with 11 bases between them. Germline V gene sequence: CDR1 SGHTA, CDR2 FQGTGA. CDR3 nucleotides: TGTGCCAGCAGCCCTGGGGCGATCACTGAAGCTTTCTTT. This sequence encodes CASSPGAITEAFF.

This chain uses TRBV10-3 with TRBJ2-2, with D possibly called TRBD1 or TRBD2 (5 bases each). Deletions cut 6 bases from V and 5 bases from J, with 10 bases between. Germline assignment: CDR1 ENHRY and CDR2 SYGVKD. The CDR3 is made up of 13 amino acids. CDR3 sequence (DNA): TGTGCCATCAGACAAGGGGAGACCGGGGAGCTGTTTTTT. It is translated as CAIRQGETGELFF.

This clonotype was picked up a small number of times. V is TRBV2 and J is TRBJ2-2; 9 bases match TRBD1. In germline, CDR1 is SNHLY, CDR2 FYNNEI. The CDR3 consists of 17 residues. Trimming took 7 bases from V and 0 from J; bases not matched to a gene: 9. The CDR3 spells CASTVARDRANTGELFF. The CDR3 DNA follows: TGTGCCAGCACGGTGGCCCGGGACAGGGCGAACACCGGGGAGCTGTTTTTT.

Note on this clonotype: A much more abundant neighbour one base away suggests this may be a read error. The chain has TRBV13 and TRBJ1-1; D is perhaps TRBD1 (5 bases). The CDR3 covers 14 residues. Looked up from germline, CDR1 is PRHDT and CDR2 is FYEKMQ (reference sequence). The CDR3 loop reads CASSSPRVNTEASF. CDR3 in DNA: TGTGCCAGCAGCTCACCCAGGGTGAACACTGAAGCTTCCTTT.

This clonotype was picked up many times. The rearrangement uses TRBV12-3 or TRBV12-4 and TRBJ2-7; D gene ambiguous. The V end lost 7 bases, the J end lost 1 base, and 11 bases lay between the germline ends. The CDR3 covers 13 residues. The DNA of the CDR3 is TGTGCCAGCACCCCTGACCCGTCCTACGAGCAGTACTTC. Amino acid sequence: CASTPDPSYEQYF.

This clonotype was found many times. Here the CDR3 DNA reads TGCAGTGCTAGCGGGGGGGCCGCAGATACGCAGTATTTT. Its translation: CSASGGAADTQYF. This chain joins TRBV20-1 and TRBJ2-3; 8 bases map to TRBD2. The CDR3 runs to 13 residues. V gave up 3 bases and J gave up 4 bases; unmatched junction bases: 3. The germline V gene encodes CDR1 DFQATT and CDR2 SNEGSKA (reference sequence).

This clonotype was counted at least ten times. This chain connects TRBV29-1 to TRBJ2-1; D is unclear. CDR1 and CDR2 (germline): SQVTM, ANQGSEA. This CDR3 contains 13 residues. V was trimmed by 6 bases and J by 0 bases, leaving 9 bases between them. This CDR3 reads CSVIAGSYNEQFF. DNA for the CDR3: TGCAGCGTAATAGCAGGCTCCTACAATGAGCAGTTCTTC.

This chain joins TRBV29-1 and TRBJ1-2; 7 bases align to TRBD1. Germline CDR1 is SQVTM and CDR2 is ANQGSEA. The CDR3 contains 13 residues. Unmatched junction bases numbered 9, after V lost 7 bases and J lost 4 bases. CDR3 amino acids: CSAAGTAIYGYTF. Here the CDR3 DNA reads TGCAGCGCAGCCGGGACAGCTATCTATGGCTACACCTTC.

This clonotype was counted ten times or more. The chain has TRBV12-3 or TRBV12-4 and TRBJ2-1, with a possible D match to TRBD2 (6 bases). V lost 8 bases, J lost 9 bases, and 14 bases lay in between. CDR3 length: 12 amino acids. Here the CDR3 DNA reads TGTGCCAGCGGTGGACTGGGGGGTGAGCAGTTCTTC. It yields the protein CASGGLGGEQFF.

This clonotype was seen only a few times. The chain has TRBV4-1 and TRBJ2-3, with a possible D match to TRBD1 (6 bases). CDR1 is MGHRA and CDR2 is YSYEKL in the germline V gene. V gave up 0 bases and J gave up 9 bases, with 16 bases separating them. The CDR3 is 15 amino acids. CDR3 residues: CASSQDQSPGDTQYF. For the CDR3, the DNA is TGCGCCAGCAGCCAAGATCAGAGTCCAGGGGACACGCAGTATTTT.

The sample holds a few counts of this clonotype. The genes are TRBV20-1 and TRBJ2-7; D is perhaps TRBD1 or TRBD2 (5 bases each). The CDR3 loop spans 15 amino acids. V was cut by 3 bases and J by 0 bases, with 15 bases left in between. Germline CDR1 DFQATT, CDR2 SNEGSKA (reference sequence). CDR3 nucleotide sequence: TGCAGTGCTAGGGACCGGGACCGGAGCTCCTACGAGCAGTACTTC. Residues: CSARDRDRSSYEQYF.

This clonotype showed up many times. The chain links TRBV20-1 to TRBJ1-6, with D hard to call. V was clipped by 6 bases and J by 9 bases, with 12 bases between them. The CDR3 consists of 12 residues. Germline CDR1 and CDR2: DFQATT and SNEGSKA (reference sequence). This CDR3 is CSARRQGSPLHF. CDR3 nucleotide sequence: TGCAGTGCACGCAGGCAAGGTTCACCCCTCCACTTT.

This clonotype has at least ten counts. V is TRBV20-1 and J is TRBJ2-1; 10 nucleotides align to TRBD2. The CDR3 covers 17 residues. V lost 4 bases to trimming and J lost 0 bases; unmatched junction nucleotides: 9. The germline V gene encodes CDR1 DFQATT and CDR2 SNEGSKA (reference sequence). The CDR3 DNA reads TGCAGTGCTATCGGTAGCGGGGGGTCGAGCTCCTACAATGAGCAGTTCTTC. The encoded protein is CSAIGSGGSSSYNEQFF.

The chain employs TRBV7-9 and TRBJ2-7; TRBD2 is a possible D gene (6 bases). V gave up 7 bases and J gave up 6 bases, with 19 bases separating them. This CDR3 is 14 amino acids long. Germline V gene data show CDR1 as SEHNR and CDR2 as FQNEAQ (reference sequence). The CDR3 DNA follows: TGTGCCAGCACCACAATCGGGACTTCCAGCGAGCAGTACTTC. Translated: CASTTIGTSSEQYF.

This clonotype appeared many times. V gene TRBV7-8 combines with J gene TRBJ1-2, with D perhaps TRBD1 (5 bases). The CDR3 runs 14 residues. In germline, CDR1 is SGHVS, CDR2 FQNEAQ. V lost 1 base and J lost 2, with 8 bases in between. CDR3 loop: CASSLGQQNYGYTF. Written as DNA, the CDR3 is TGTGCCAGCAGCTTAGGACAGCAGAACTATGGCTACACCTTC.

The table lists this clonotype with a few counts. The rearrangement links TRBV4-2 to TRBJ1-1; TRBD1 is a possible D gene (6 bases). CDR1 LGHNA and CDR2 YNFKEQ come from the germline V gene. This CDR3 is built from 14 residues. Trimming left V 3 bases short and J 4 bases short, with 12 bases between. DNA for the CDR3: TGTGCCAGCAGCCACGGGGGCGCGGGCACTGAAGCTTTCTTT. Protein: CASSHGGAGTEAFF.

This clonotype was seen many times. The chain has TRBV20-1 and TRBJ2-3; 9 nucleotides agree with TRBD2. This CDR3 region has 15 residues. The germline CDR1 and CDR2 sequences are DFQATT and SNEGSKA (reference sequence). V lost 0 bases, J lost 8 bases, and 9 bases stayed unmatched. CDR3 DNA: TGCAGTGCTAGAGATTTTCTAGCGGGGACTGGTACGCAGTATTTT. Translation gives CSARDFLAGTGTQYF.

This clonotype has a handful of counts. The genes are TRBV27 and TRBJ2-1; D possibly corresponds to TRBD2 (6 bases). Trimming took 2 bases from V and 4 from J, leaving 15 bases between them. This CDR3 region has 16 residues. Germline assignment: CDR1 MNHEY and CDR2 SMNVEV (reference sequence). The CDR3 loop is CASSLVAGRLYNEQFF. The CDR3 coding sequence is TGTGCCAGCAGTTTAGTCGCGGGACGGCTTTACAATGAGCAGTTCTTC.

The chain has TRBV20-1 and TRBJ1-2; 9 nucleotides align to TRBD1. The germline V gene has CDR1 DFQATT and CDR2 SNEGSKA (reference sequence). The length of the CDR3 is 14 residues. After removal of 2 bases from V and 4 bases from J, the junction contained 5 bases not matched to a gene. CDR3 amino acids: CSARYTGGSYGYTF. CDR3 DNA: TGCAGTGCTAGATATACAGGGGGCAGCTATGGCTACACCTTC.

This clonotype was detected ten times or more. The chain recombines TRBV7-9 with TRBJ2-7; a possible D gene is TRBD2 (5 bases). CDR3 size: 11 residues. Germline V CDR1 and CDR2: SEHNR, FQNEAQ (reference sequence). The V end was cut by 8 bases, the J end by 3 bases, with 8 bases between. The CDR3 reads CASEGSYEQYF. CDR3 bases: TGTGCCAGCGAAGGGAGCTACGAGCAGTACTTC.

The table lists this clonotype with many counts. This rearrangement joins TRBV29-1 to TRBJ1-5; 8 positions agree with TRBD1. With V trimmed by 6 bases and J by 2 bases, 3 bases remained unmatched. The CDR3 loop spans 13 amino acids. Looked up from germline, CDR1 is SQVTM and CDR2 is ANQGSEA. CDR3 protein: CSVKTGGNQPQHF. DNA for the CDR3: TGCAGCGTAAAGACAGGGGGCAATCAGCCCCAGCATTTT.

This clonotype was picked up many times. V is TRBV11-2 and J is TRBJ2-4, with 8 bases aligning to TRBD2. Germline-derived CDR1 and CDR2 are SGHAT and FQNNGV. V gave up 3 bases and J gave up 7 bases; unmatched junction bases: 20. This CDR3 has 19 amino acids. CDR3 residues: CASSLSLTAGGGTRNIQYF. As DNA, the CDR3 is TGTGCCAGCAGCTTGTCTCTAACTGCGGGCGGGGGGACGAGGAACATTCAGTACTTC.